This record concerns one T cell receptor (beta chain) sequence. Original processing methods: Using reference gene primer amplification, nucleated cell counts were estimated. Data came from immunoSEQ multiplex PCR; TCRdb stores just in-frame clones and leaves some out. That table is the source of V, J and clone size, and D and trimming were worked out from the DNA. The table records tens of thousands of clones, more than 75% of them present only once. There are 16 residues in the CDR3. Trimming took 3 bases from V and 0 from J, leaving 13 bases between them. CDR1 is MNHEY and CDR2 is SMNVEV in the germline V gene (reference sequence). The data originate from a study of blood T cell repertoires in COVID-19. Looking at the study overall: Some COVID-19 samples were acute and others convalescent; all came from the United States, Italy and Spain. Sources were T cells, B-cell-depleted T cells, or PBMCs; the material itself was cDNA or gDNA.

The sequenced sample consisted of peripheral blood. This chain joins TRBV27 and TRBJ2-3; D call uncertain. The receptor comes from a human donor in a cohort sampled during active COVID-19. The CDR3 DNA sequence: TGTGCCAGCAGTTTCTCGACAAGAACTAGCACAGATACGCAGTATTTT. Amino acids: CASSFSTRTSTDTQYF.